The rows below give T cell receptor beta chains drawn from one sample of a study of blood T cell repertoires in COVID-19. Clones were sequenced by immunoSEQ multiplex PCR, and TCRdb holds only the in-frame ones, with some missing. The sample has approximately 110,000 clones, around 81% seen once. The sequencing input was peripheral blood. These receptors all stem from a man older than 75 with acute or convalescent COVID-19. Both conserved end residues are trimmed from each CDR3.

CDR3 protein	V gene	J gene	CDR3 length
ASSLDRGGTEAF	TRBV9	TRBJ1-1	12
ASSPEPLRVSEQY	TRBV5-1	TRBJ2-7	13
ASSLVAGKTEAF	TRBV5-1	TRBJ1-1	12
AIREDTYNSPLH	TRBV10-3	TRBJ1-6	12
ASSQDGGGLQPQH	TRBV4-1	TRBJ1-5	13
ASSLDRTGGTEAF	TRBV7-9	TRBJ1-1	13
SVGQTHMNTEAF	TRBV29-1	TRBJ1-1	12
ASSPLWRGAF	TRBV28	TRBJ1-1	10
ASTSGGVPNIQY	TRBV5-1	TRBJ2-4	12
ASSIRGGTGELF	TRBV19	TRBJ2-2	12
ASSQGRTSGRPAAGTGELF	TRBV3-1/TRBV3-2	TRBJ2-2	19
ASSASGGQETQY	TRBV25-1	TRBJ2-5	12
ASSVVGQGGTEAF	TRBV9	TRBJ1-1	13
ASSPQRDRGYGYT	TRBV5-1	TRBJ1-2	13